The clone carrying this T cell receptor beta chain was picked up one time. Its specificity is unknown. Individual cDNA molecules carried attached unique molecular identifiers. TCRdb itself ran the 5' RACE reads through MiXCR, one entry per CDR3 protein. Of about 71,000 distinct CDR3 sequences in the sample, roughly 13% were seen once. Germline CDR1 is SGDLS and CDR2 is YYNGEE. The CDR3 runs 15 residues. Trimming stripped 0 bases from V and 4 bases from J, with 13 bases between. This specimen belongs to a study of early T cells in non-severe SARS-CoV-2 infection. Study-level results: Using VDJdb, the matching emphasized anti-spike CD8 responses while missing private and CD4 specificities.

This rearrangement joins TRBV9 to TRBJ1-2; D is uncertain. The sequence came from an adult who was a healthcare worker with PCR-confirmed SARS-CoV-2 infection or an uninfected control (not recorded which). Sequencing input: whole blood. The CDR3 DNA reads as TGTGCCAGCAGCGTAGGGACGTCTTGGGGCTATGGCTACACCTTC. It encodes CASSVGTSWGYGYTF. The variable domain in full, completed from reference TRBV9 and TRBJ1-2, reads DSGVTQTPKHLITATGQRVTLRCSPRSGDLSVYWYQQSLDQGLQFLIQYYNGEERAKGNILERFSAQQFPDLHSELNLSSLELGDSALYFCASSVGTSWGYGYTFGSGTRLTVV.